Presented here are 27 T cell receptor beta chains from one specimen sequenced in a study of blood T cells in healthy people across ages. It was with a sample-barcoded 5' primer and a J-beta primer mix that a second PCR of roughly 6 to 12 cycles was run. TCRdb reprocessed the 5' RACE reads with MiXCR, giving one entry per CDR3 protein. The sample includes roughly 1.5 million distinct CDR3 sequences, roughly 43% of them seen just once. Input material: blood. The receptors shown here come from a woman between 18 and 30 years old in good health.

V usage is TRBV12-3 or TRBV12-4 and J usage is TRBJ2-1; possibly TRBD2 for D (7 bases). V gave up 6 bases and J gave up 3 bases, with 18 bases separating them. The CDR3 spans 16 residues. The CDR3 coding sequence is TGTGCCAGCAGACCGGGGGGCGTGCGCCTCTACAATGAGCAGTTCTTC. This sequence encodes CASRPGGVRLYNEQFF.

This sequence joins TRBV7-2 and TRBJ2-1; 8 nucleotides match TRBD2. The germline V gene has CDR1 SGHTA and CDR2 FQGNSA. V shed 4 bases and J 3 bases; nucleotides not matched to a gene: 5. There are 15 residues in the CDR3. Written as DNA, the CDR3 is TGTGCCAGCAGCTCAACGGGAGGGATCTACAATGAGCAGTTCTTC. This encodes CASSSTGGIYNEQFF.

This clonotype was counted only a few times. CDR3 amino acids: CATRGGAADGYTF. CDR3 DNA sequence: TGTGCCACCCGCGGGGGCGCAGCTGATGGCTACACCTTC. The chain links TRBV24-1 to TRBJ1-2; maybe TRBD1 (6 bases). CDR1 KGHDR and CDR2 SFDVKD come from the germline V gene. The CDR3 covers 13 residues. With 9 bases removed from V and 6 bases from J, the gap between germline ends came to 16 bases.

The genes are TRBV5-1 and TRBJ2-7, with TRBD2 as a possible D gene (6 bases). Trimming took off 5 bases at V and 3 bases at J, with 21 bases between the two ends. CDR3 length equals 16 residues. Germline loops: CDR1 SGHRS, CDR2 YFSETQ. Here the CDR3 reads CASRVAGGLKNYEQYF. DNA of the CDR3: TGCGCCAGCAGAGTGGCCGGGGGACTTAAAAACTACGAGCAGTACTTC.

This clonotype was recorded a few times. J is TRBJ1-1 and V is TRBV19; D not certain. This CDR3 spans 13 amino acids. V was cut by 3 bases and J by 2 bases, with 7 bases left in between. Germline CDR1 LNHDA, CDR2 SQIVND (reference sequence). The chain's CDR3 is CASSIAVNTEAFF. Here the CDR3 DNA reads TGTGCCAGTAGTATTGCAGTAAACACTGAAGCTTTCTTT.

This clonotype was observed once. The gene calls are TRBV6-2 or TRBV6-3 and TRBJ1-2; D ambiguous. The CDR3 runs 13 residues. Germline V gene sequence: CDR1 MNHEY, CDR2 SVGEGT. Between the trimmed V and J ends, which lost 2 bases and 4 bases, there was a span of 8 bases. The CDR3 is CASSYDWRYGYTF. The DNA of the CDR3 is TGTGCCAGCAGTTACGATTGGCGCTATGGCTACACCTTC.

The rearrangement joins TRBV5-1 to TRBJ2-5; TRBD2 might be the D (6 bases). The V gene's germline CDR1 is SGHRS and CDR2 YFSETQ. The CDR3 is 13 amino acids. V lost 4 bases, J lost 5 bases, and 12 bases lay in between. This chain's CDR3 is CASSGLASETQYF. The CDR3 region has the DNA TGCGCCAGCAGCGGGCTAGCGAGTGAGACCCAGTACTTC.

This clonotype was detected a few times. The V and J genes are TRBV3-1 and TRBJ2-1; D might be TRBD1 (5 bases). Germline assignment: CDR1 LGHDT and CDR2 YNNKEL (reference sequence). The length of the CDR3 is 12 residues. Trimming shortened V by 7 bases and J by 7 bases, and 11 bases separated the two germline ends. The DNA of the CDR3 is TGTGCCAGCACGCAGGGTACTAATGAGCAGTTCTTC. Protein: CASTQGTNEQFF.

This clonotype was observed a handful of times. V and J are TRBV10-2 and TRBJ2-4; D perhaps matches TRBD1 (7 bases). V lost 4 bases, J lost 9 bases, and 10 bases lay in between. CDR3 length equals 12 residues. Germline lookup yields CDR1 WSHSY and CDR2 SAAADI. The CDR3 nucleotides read TGCGCCAGCAGTGGTCAGGGGGGCATTCAGTACTTC. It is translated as CASSGQGGIQYF.

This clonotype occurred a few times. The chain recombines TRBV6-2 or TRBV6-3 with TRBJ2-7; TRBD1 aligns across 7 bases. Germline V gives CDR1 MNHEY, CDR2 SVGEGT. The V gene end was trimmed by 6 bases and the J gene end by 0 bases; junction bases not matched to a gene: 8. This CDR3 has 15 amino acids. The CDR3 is CASRQGVSSSYEQYF. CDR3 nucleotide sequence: TGTGCCAGCAGGCAGGGGGTTTCGAGCTCCTACGAGCAGTACTTC.

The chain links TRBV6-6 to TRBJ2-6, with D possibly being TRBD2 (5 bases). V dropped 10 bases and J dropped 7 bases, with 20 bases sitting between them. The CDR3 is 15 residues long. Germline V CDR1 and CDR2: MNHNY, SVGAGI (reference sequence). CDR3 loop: CAISTPGNGANVLTF. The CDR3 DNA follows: TGTGCCATCTCCACCCCGGGAAACGGAGCCAACGTCCTGACTTTC.

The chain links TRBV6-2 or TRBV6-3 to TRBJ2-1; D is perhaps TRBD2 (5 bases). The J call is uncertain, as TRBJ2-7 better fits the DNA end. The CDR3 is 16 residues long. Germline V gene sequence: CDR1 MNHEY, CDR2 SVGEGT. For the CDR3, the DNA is TGTGCCAGCAGACCTTGGGGAGAGGGTTCCTACAATGAGCAGTACTTC. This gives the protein CASRPWGEGSYNEQYF.

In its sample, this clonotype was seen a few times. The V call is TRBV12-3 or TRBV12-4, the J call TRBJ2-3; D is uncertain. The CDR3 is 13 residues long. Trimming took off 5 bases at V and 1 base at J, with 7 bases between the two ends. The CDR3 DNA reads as TGTGCCAGCAGTACTACGGGCACAGATACGCAGTATTTT. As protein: CASSTTGTDTQYF.

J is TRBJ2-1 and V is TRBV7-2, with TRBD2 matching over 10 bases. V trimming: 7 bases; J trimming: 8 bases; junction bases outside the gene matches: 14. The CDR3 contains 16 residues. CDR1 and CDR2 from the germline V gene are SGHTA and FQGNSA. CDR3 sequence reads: CASTQYGGGTSDEQFF. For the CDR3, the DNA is TGTGCCAGCACTCAATATGGGGGGGGGACTAGCGATGAGCAGTTCTTC.

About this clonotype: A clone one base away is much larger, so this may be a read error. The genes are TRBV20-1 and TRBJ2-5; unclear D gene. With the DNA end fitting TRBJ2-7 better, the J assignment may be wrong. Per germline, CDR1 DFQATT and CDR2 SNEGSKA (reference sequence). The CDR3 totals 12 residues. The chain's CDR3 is CSARDVGYEQYF. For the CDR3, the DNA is TGCAGTGCTAGAGATGTAGGGTACGAGCAGTACTTC.

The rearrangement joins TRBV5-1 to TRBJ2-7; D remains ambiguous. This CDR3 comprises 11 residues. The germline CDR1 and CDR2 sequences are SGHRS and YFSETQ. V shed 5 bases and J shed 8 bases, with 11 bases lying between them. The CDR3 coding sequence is TGCGCCAGCAGGGGATCGGTAAAGCAGTACTTC. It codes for CASRGSVKQYF. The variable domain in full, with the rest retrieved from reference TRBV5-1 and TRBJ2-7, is KAGVTQTPRYLIKTRGQQVTLSCSPISGHRSVSWYQQTPGQGLQFLFEYFSETQRNKGNFPGRFSGRQFSNSRSEMNVSTLELGDSALYLCASRGSVKQYFGPGTRLTVT.

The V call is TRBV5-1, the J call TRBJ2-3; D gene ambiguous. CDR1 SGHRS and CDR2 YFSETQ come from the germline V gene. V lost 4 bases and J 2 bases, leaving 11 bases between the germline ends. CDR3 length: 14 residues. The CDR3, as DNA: TGCGCCAGCAGCCGAGTGGCTCACACAGATACGCAGTATTTT. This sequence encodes CASSRVAHTDTQYF.

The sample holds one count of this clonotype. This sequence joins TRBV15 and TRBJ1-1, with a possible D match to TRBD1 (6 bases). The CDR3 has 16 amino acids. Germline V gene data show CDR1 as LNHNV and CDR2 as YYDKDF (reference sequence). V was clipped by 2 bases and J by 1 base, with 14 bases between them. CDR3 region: CATSRHAGTPNTEAFF. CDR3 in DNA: TGTGCCACCAGCAGACATGCCGGGACACCGAACACTGAAGCTTTCTTT.

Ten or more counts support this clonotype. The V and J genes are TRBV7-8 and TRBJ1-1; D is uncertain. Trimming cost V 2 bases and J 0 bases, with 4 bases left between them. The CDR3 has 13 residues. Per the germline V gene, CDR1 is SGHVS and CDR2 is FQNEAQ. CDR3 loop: CASSLFMNTEAFF. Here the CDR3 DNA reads TGTGCCAGCAGCTTATTTATGAACACTGAAGCTTTCTTT. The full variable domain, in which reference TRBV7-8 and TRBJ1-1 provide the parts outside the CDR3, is GAGVSQSPRYKVAKRGQDVALRCDPISGHVSLFWYQQALGQGPEFLTYFQNEAQLDKSGLPSDRFFAERPEGSVSTLKIQRTQQEDSAVYLCASSLFMNTEAFFGQGTRLTVV.

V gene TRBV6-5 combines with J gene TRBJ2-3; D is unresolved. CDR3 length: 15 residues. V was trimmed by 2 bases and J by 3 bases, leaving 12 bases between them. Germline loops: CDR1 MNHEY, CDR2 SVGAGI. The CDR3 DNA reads TGTGCCAGCAGTTACGGGGATAGTCGGACAGATACGCAGTATTTT. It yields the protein CASSYGDSRTDTQYF.

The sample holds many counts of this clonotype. The CDR3, as DNA: TGTGCCAGCAGCCCTTCGAGCGGAGGCACAGATACGCAGTATTTT. Translating gives CASSPSSGGTDTQYF. J is TRBJ2-3 and V is TRBV9; maybe TRBD2 (5 bases). V gave up 4 bases and J gave up 1 base, with 13 bases separating them. This CDR3 region has 15 residues. Germline lookup yields CDR1 SGDLS and CDR2 YYNGEE. Supplemented by reference TRBV9 and TRBJ2-3, the full variable domain reads DSGVTQTPKHLITATGQRVTLRCSPRSGDLSVYWYQQSLDQGLQFLIQYYNGEERAKGNILERFSAQQFPDLHSELNLSSLELGDSALYFCASSPSSGGTDTQYFGPGTRLTVL.

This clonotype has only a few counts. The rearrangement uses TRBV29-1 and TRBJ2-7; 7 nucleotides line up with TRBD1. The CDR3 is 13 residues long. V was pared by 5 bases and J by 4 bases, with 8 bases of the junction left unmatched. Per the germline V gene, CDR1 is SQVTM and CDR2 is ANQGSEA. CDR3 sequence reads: CSVSHRGRYEQYF. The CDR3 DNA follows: TGCAGCGTTTCACACAGGGGCAGGTACGAGCAGTACTTC.

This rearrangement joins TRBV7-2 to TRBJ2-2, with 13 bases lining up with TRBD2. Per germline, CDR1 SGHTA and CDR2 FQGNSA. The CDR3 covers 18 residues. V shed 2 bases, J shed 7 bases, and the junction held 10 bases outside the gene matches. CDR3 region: CASSLWTPLAGGIGELFF. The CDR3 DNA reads TGTGCCAGCAGCTTATGGACTCCACTAGCGGGAGGGATCGGGGAGCTGTTTTTT. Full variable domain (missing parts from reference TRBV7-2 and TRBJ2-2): GAGVSQSPSNKVTEKGKDVELRCDPISGHTALYWYRQSLGQGLEFLIYFQGNSAPDKSGLPSDRFSAERTGGSVSTLTIQRTQQEDSAVYLCASSLWTPLAGGIGELFFGEGSRLTVL.

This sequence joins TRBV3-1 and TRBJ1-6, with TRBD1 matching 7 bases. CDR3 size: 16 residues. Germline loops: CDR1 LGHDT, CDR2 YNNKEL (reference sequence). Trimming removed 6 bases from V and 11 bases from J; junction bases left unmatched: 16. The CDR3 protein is CASSVLAGGILAPLHF. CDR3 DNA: TGTGCCAGCAGTGTTTTGGCAGGGGGAATCCTGGCACCCCTCCACTTT. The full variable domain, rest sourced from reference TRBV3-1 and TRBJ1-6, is DTAVSQTPKYLVTQMGNDKSIKCEQNLGHDTMYWYKQDSKKFLKIMFSYNNKELIINETVPNRFSPKSPDKAHLNLHINSLELGDSAVYFCASSVLAGGILAPLHFGNGTRLTVT.

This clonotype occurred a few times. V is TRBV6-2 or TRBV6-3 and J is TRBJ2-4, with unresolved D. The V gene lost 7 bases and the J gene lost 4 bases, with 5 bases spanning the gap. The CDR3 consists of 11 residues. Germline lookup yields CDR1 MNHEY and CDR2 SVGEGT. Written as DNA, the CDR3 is TGTGCCAGCACCTTTAAAAACATTCAGTACTTC. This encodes CASTFKNIQYF.

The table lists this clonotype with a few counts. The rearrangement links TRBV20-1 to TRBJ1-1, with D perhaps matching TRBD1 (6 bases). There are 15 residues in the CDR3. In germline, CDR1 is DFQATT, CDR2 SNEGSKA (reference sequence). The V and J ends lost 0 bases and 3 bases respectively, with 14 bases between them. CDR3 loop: CSARDPRGGDTEAFF. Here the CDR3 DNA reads TGCAGTGCTAGAGATCCCAGGGGTGGGGACACTGAAGCTTTCTTT.

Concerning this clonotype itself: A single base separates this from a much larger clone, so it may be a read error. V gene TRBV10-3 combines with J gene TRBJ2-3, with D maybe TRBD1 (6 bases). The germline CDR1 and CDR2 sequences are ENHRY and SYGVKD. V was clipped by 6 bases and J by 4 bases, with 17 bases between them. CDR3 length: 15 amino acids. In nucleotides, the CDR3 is TGTGCCATCAGGGAGACAGGCAGAAGCGCAGATACGCAGTATTTT. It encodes CAIRETGRSADTQYF.